The present entry profiles one TCR beta chain with its context. As yet, its antigen is unknown. The CDR3 totals 13 residues. CDR1 and CDR2 (germline): MGHRA, YSYEKL. V trimming: 4 bases; J trimming: 9 bases; junction bases outside the gene matches: 3. The entry originates in a study of beta chain features in type 1 diabetes. Overall study results and limits: Significant though moderate, a shortening of TCRB CDR3s appeared in all four CD4+ subsets of Type 1 diabetes patients.

Every bit of the isolated RNA underwent reverse transcription, so sequencing read expressed TCRB transcripts. Assay: immunoSEQ multiplex PCR; the TCRdb copy retains only in-frame clones and omits some. The sample records about 360,000 clones, roughly 12% being singletons. The sample taken for sequencing was naive CD4+ T cells from blood. This chain uses TRBV4-1 with TRBJ2-1; 10 bases map to TRBD1. The TCR sequence derives from a woman aged 18-35 years with type 1 diabetes. This chain's CDR3 is CASSRTGGGEQFF. DNA for the CDR3: TGCGCCAGCAGCCGGACAGGGGGGGGTGAGCAGTTCTTC.